Below are 28 T cell receptor beta chains sequenced from a single sample in a study of shared clonotypes between healthy human individuals. TCRdb's copy holds only in-frame clones and misses some; the assay was immunoSEQ multiplex PCR. This sample carries hundreds of thousands of clones, approximately 77% of them seen once, and the ten largest clones take 9.5% to 15%. The sequencing sample was made of PBMCs. The receptors derive from a woman aged 40 to 50 in good health. Some clones in this sample may be carry-over from other donors' samples.

The chain uses TRBV25-1 and TRBJ2-3; D gene unclear. This CDR3 comprises 11 residues. V was clipped by 4 bases and J by 6 bases, with 5 bases between them. The germline V gene has CDR1 MGHDK and CDR2 SYGVNS. CDR3: CASSGLDTQYF. In DNA, the CDR3 is TGTGCCAGCAGTGGTCTGGATACGCAGTATTTT.

In the case of this clone: A read error is possible here, since a much larger clone lies one base away. Other DNA sequences of this sample code for an identical CDR3. The chain has TRBV28 and TRBJ1-4; the D gene is possibly TRBD1 (5 bases). This CDR3 comprises 16 residues. Germline V gene data show CDR1 as MDHEN and CDR2 as SYDVKM. CDR3 amino acids: CASSQFNLGGNEKLFF. CDR3 DNA: TGTGCCAGCAGCCAATTCAATCTCGGGGGTAATGAAAAACTGTTCTTT. Full variable domain (outside the CDR3, taken from reference TRBV28 and TRBJ1-4): DVKVTQSSRYLVKRTGEKVFLECVQDMDHENMFWYRQDPGLGLRLIYFSYDVKMKEKGDIPEGYSVSREKKERFSLILESASTNQTSMYLCASSQFNLGGNEKLFFGSGTQLSVL.

The V call is TRBV9, the J call TRBJ1-5, with TRBD1 matching over 7 bases. The CDR3 consists of 19 residues. J was trimmed by 0 bases and V by 0 bases; bases with no gene match: 12. Germline CDR1 is SGDLS and CDR2 is YYNGEE. Here the CDR3 reads CASSVEGDSQNLSNQPQHF. The CDR3 DNA sequence: TGTGCCAGCAGCGTAGAGGGGGACAGTCAGAACCTTAGCAATCAGCCCCAGCATTTT.

This chain connects TRBV7-8 to TRBJ2-7; D remains unclear. V lost 5 bases and J lost 3, with 11 bases in between. This CDR3 region has 13 residues. Germline V lookup: CDR1 SGHVS, CDR2 FQNEAQ. The CDR3 bases are TGTGCCAGCAGCCTCGGACCACTCTACGAGCAGTACTTC. It specifies CASSLGPLYEQYF.

The rearrangement joins TRBV15 to TRBJ2-3, with 7 bases matching TRBD2. Germline CDR1 LNHNV, CDR2 YYDKDF (reference sequence). V shed 4 bases and J 1 base; nucleotides not matched to a gene: 11. CDR3 length: 17 residues. CDR3 in DNA: TGTGCCACCAGCAACGGCCAACTAGCGTACCGCACAGATACGCAGTATTTT. Residues: CATSNGQLAYRTDTQYF.

This chain connects TRBV27 to TRBJ2-7; D assignment may be TRBD1 or TRBD2 (6 bases each). V gave up 0 bases and J gave up 6 bases, with 15 bases separating them. The germline V gene has CDR1 MNHEY and CDR2 SMNVEV (reference sequence). This CDR3 comprises 15 residues. CDR3 sequence: CASSLSVWTAGEQYF. The CDR3 coding sequence is TGTGCCAGCAGTTTATCGGTTTGGACAGCGGGCGAGCAGTACTTC.

This rearrangement joins TRBV11-2 to TRBJ2-1; TRBD1 matches at 9 bases. The CDR3 is 13 residues long. V trimming: 5 bases; J trimming: 8 bases; junction bases outside the gene matches: 4. The germline gives CDR1 SGHAT, CDR2 FQNNGV. The CDR3 DNA sequence: TGTGCCAGCAGCCTGGACAGGGGCGATGAGCAGTTCTTC. Its protein is CASSLDRGDEQFF.

The chain uses TRBV30 and TRBJ1-5; D gene ambiguous. Germline-derived CDR1 and CDR2 are GTSNPN and SVGIG (reference sequence). Trimming took off 2 bases at V and 4 bases at J, with 9 bases between the two ends. The CDR3 contains 13 residues. CDR3 sequence: CAWSSSGNQPQHF. Here the CDR3 DNA reads TGTGCCTGGAGTTCCAGCGGAAATCAGCCCCAGCATTTT. The variable domain in full, with the rest retrieved from reference TRBV30 and TRBJ1-5, is SQTIHQWPATLVQPVGSPLSLECTVEGTSNPNLYWYRQAAGRGLQLLFYSVGIGQISSEVPQNLSASRPQDRQFILSSKKLLLSDSGFYLCAWSSSGNQPQHFGDGTRLSIL.

The chain's CDR3 is CASSIRTSGTYNEQFF. The CDR3 DNA sequence: TGTGCCAGCAGTATCCGGACTAGCGGGACCTACAATGAGCAGTTCTTC. This chain connects TRBV27 to TRBJ2-1, with 12 nucleotides matching TRBD2. V lost 5 bases, J lost 2 bases, and 4 bases stayed unmatched. Germline V gene data show CDR1 as MNHEY and CDR2 as SMNVEV (reference sequence). CDR3 size: 16 residues.

The chain uses TRBV5-1 and TRBJ2-7; 8 bases map to TRBD1. This CDR3 is 14 amino acids long. V lost 5 bases and J lost 1; bases outside the gene matches: 5. Per the germline V gene, CDR1 is SGHRS and CDR2 is YFSETQ. Here the CDR3 DNA reads TGCGCCAGCAGGCTGGGACAGGTGTCCTACGAGCAGTACTTC. The encoded protein is CASRLGQVSYEQYF.

With respect to this clone: A far larger clone differs by one base, so this is likely a read error. The V and J genes are TRBV30 and TRBJ2-3, with D perhaps matching TRBD1 (5 bases). Germline V gene sequence: CDR1 GTSNPN, CDR2 SVGIG (reference sequence). The CDR3 has 12 residues. The CDR3 sequence: CAWSATTDAQYF. The CDR3 region has the DNA TGTGCCTGGAGTGCCACGACAGATGCGCAGTATTTT.

The V call is TRBV28, the J call TRBJ2-5; D perhaps matches TRBD2 (6 bases). V dropped 1 base and J dropped 7 bases, with 7 bases sitting between them. The CDR3 extends over 12 amino acids. Per germline, CDR1 MDHEN and CDR2 SYDVKM. CDR3 sequence reads: CASSLLGGTQYF. The CDR3 DNA sequence: TGTGCCAGCAGTTTATTGGGGGGGACCCAGTACTTC.

Remarks on this clone: The likely explanation is a read error, given a far larger clone one base away. The sample contains more than one DNA sequence encoding this CDR3. The chain combines TRBV7-2 with TRBJ2-5, with TRBD1 matching 8 bases. Per the germline V gene, CDR1 is SGHTA and CDR2 is FQGNSA. V shed 5 bases and J 5 bases; nucleotides not matched to a gene: 13. The CDR3 extends over 16 amino acids. The CDR3 DNA reads TGTGCCAGCAGCCAAGAAGCCGGGACAGGCGGTGAGACCCAGTACTTC. Encoded protein: CASSQEAGTGGETQYF.

In this sample, this clone turned up a few times. A far larger clone lies a single base away; this is likely a read error. The chain is built from TRBV20-1 and TRBJ2-5, with unresolved D. Deletions cut 5 bases from V and 3 bases from J, with 4 bases between. CDR3 length: 10 amino acids. Germline V gives CDR1 DFQATT, CDR2 SNEGSKA (reference sequence). The CDR3 coding sequence is TGCAGTGCTCCCGAAGAGACCCAGTACTTC. Its protein product is CSAPEETQYF.

The genes are TRBV28 and TRBJ1-5; maybe TRBD1 (5 bases). Trimming pared 3 bases from V and 4 bases from J, leaving 13 bases between. Germline V CDR1 and CDR2: MDHEN, SYDVKM. The CDR3 has 15 residues. DNA of the CDR3: TGTGCCAGCAGTTTCGTGGGGCAGACTAATCAGCCCCAGCATTTT. This codes for CASSFVGQTNQPQHF.

Turning to this clone: Other DNA sequences in the same sample also yield this CDR3. This chain connects TRBV4-2 to TRBJ1-1; possible D gene TRBD1, 6 bases. CDR3 size: 13 residues. Trimming removed 4 bases at V and 4 bases at J, with 10 bases between. From germline, CDR1 is LGHNA and CDR2 YNFKEQ. CDR3 coding DNA: TGTGCCAGCAGCCGAACAGGGAGCACTGAAGCTTTCTTT. Protein sequence: CASSRTGSTEAFF.

This clone appeared once. This is likely an artifact of a read error, given a far larger clone one base away. J is TRBJ2-7 and V is TRBV6-1; D is unresolved. V shed 0 bases and J shed 3 bases, with 12 bases lying between them. The CDR3 contains 15 residues. Per the germline V gene, CDR1 is MNHNS and CDR2 is SASEGT. The CDR3 is CASSEAANYIYEQYF. Here the CDR3 DNA reads TGTGCCAGCAGTGAAGCAGCCAATTATATCTACGAGCAGTACTTC.

The chain links TRBV18 to TRBJ2-7; 12 nucleotides line up with TRBD2. After removal of 0 bases from V and 9 bases from J, the junction contained 15 bases not matched to a gene. CDR1 and CDR2 from the germline V gene are KGHSH and LQKENI. CDR3 length: 18 residues. The CDR3 coding sequence is TGTGCCAGCTCACCACCGGGACAGGGGACTAGCGGGCCAACCGGGCAGTACTTC. Its protein is CASSPPGQGTSGPTGQYF. The variable domain in full, with the rest retrieved from reference TRBV18 and TRBJ2-7, is NAGVMQNPRHLVRRRGQEARLRCSPMKGHSHVYWYRQLPEEGLKFMVYLQKENIIDESGMPKERFSAEFPKEGPSILRIQQVVRGDSAAYFCASSPPGQGTSGPTGQYFGPGTRLTVT.

The gene calls are TRBV28 and TRBJ2-3; D might be TRBD2 (6 bases). Germline V gene sequence: CDR1 MDHEN, CDR2 SYDVKM. The germline V and J ends were trimmed by 8 bases and 3 bases, with 18 bases remaining between them. There are 15 residues in the CDR3. CDR3 nucleotides: TGTGCCAGCCAACCCTGGGCGGGAAGGACAGATACGCAGTATTTT. Translating it yields CASQPWAGRTDTQYF.

The chain links TRBV6-5 to TRBJ1-2, with D possibly TRBD1 on 6 matching bases. CDR1 and CDR2 from the germline V gene are MNHEY and SVGAGI. V lost 7 bases, J lost 5 bases, and 11 bases lay in between. The CDR3 is 12 amino acids. CDR3 nucleotide sequence: TGTGCCAGCACAGGACAGACATATGGCTACACCTTC. Protein sequence: CASTGQTYGYTF.

In its sample, this clone was seen a few times. The J gene is TRBJ2-3, the V gene TRBV6-5, with 7 bases lining up with TRBD1. The V segment lost 8 bases and the J segment 8 bases; nucleotides outside the gene matches: 13. This CDR3 is 14 amino acids long. CDR1 MNHEY and CDR2 SVGAGI come from the germline V gene. As DNA, the CDR3 is TGTGCCAGCGGATACGGGACAGATCACCCTACGCAGTATTTT. Protein product: CASGYGTDHPTQYF.

Points on this clone: Additional DNA sequences in this sample encode the identical CDR3. This chain uses TRBV20-1 with TRBJ2-7; 7 positions agree with TRBD1. Germline lookup yields CDR1 DFQATT and CDR2 SNEGSKA (reference sequence). V lost 5 bases to trimming and J lost 3 bases; unmatched junction nucleotides: 1. This CDR3 spans 11 amino acids. CDR3 amino acids: CSARDSYEQYF. CDR3 bases: TGCAGTGCTCGGGACAGCTACGAGCAGTACTTC.

The chain is built from TRBV29-1 and TRBJ2-3; D is unresolved. Germline values: CDR1 SQVTM, CDR2 ANQGSEA. The CDR3 spans 12 residues. With 3 bases removed from V and 0 bases from J, the gap between germline ends came to 4 bases. CDR3 loop: CSVDLSTDTQYF. The CDR3 DNA reads TGCAGCGTTGATTTGAGCACAGATACGCAGTATTTT.

Worth noting for this clone: Additional DNA sequences in this sample encode the identical CDR3. The chain couples TRBV30 to TRBJ2-7, with D possibly matching TRBD1 (6 bases). Germline V gene lookup returns CDR1 GTSNPN and CDR2 SVGIG (reference sequence). The germline V and J ends were trimmed by 0 bases and 5 bases, with 8 bases remaining between them. The CDR3 extends over 12 amino acids. The CDR3 DNA reads as TGTGCCTGGAGTGTACACAGGGACGAGCAGTACTTC. It is translated as CAWSVHRDEQYF.

The chain is built from TRBV15 and TRBJ1-1, with D unclear. CDR1 is LNHNV, CDR2 YYDKDF, per germline (reference sequence). This CDR3 is 13 amino acids long. The V end lost 0 bases, the J end lost 11 bases, and 13 bases lay between the germline ends. CDR3 in DNA: TGTGCCACCAGCAGAGAAGGGTACGTAGGGGCTTTCTTT. It yields the protein CATSREGYVGAFF.

The gene calls are TRBV2 and TRBJ2-7; possibly TRBD1 for D (6 bases). The V gene lost 5 bases and the J gene lost 7 bases, with 12 bases spanning the gap. This CDR3 comprises 12 residues. The germline V gene encodes CDR1 SNHLY and CDR2 FYNNEI. This CDR3 reads CASSTIQGEQYF. CDR3 DNA: TGTGCCAGCAGTACCATACAGGGAGAGCAGTACTTC.

V and J are TRBV5-1 and TRBJ2-7; TRBD2 agrees at 7 bases. The CDR3 is 16 residues long. The V and J ends lost 0 bases and 0 bases, in that order; junction bases with no gene match: 6. CDR1 SGHRS and CDR2 YFSETQ come from the germline V gene. The CDR3 protein is CASSLAGSGASYEQYF. The CDR3 DNA sequence: TGCGCCAGCAGCTTGGCAGGGAGCGGGGCCTCCTACGAGCAGTACTTC.

The rearrangement joins TRBV2 to TRBJ2-5; no clear D gene. The V end was cut by 6 bases, the J end by 2 bases, with 10 bases between. Looked up from germline, CDR1 is SNHLY and CDR2 is FYNNEI. The CDR3 loop spans 13 amino acids. This CDR3 reads CASRHDTQETQYF. CDR3 nucleotide sequence: TGTGCCAGCAGACACGACACACAAGAGACCCAGTACTTC. Full variable domain (remainder filled in from reference TRBV2 and TRBJ2-5): EPEVTQTPSHQVTQMGQEVILRCVPISNHLYFYWYRQILGQKVEFLVSFYNNEISEKSEIFDDQFSVERPDGSNFTLKIRSTKLEDSAMYFCASRHDTQETQYFGPGTRLLVL.